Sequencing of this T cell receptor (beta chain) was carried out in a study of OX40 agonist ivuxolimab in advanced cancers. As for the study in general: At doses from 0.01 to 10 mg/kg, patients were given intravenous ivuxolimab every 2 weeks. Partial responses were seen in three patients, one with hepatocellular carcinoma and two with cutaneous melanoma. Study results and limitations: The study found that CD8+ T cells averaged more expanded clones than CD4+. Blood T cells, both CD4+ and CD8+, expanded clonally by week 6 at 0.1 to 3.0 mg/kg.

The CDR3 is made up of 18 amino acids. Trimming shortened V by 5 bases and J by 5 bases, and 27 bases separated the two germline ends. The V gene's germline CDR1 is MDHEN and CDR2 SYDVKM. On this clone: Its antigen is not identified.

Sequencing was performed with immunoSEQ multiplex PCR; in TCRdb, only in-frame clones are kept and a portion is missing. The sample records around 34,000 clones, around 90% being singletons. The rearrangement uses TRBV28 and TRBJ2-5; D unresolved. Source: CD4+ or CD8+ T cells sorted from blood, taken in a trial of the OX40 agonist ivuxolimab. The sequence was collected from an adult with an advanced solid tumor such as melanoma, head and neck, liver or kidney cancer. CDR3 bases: TGTGCCAGCAGTCCCTACTCTACGGGTCAAAGGGTTTGGGAGACCCAGTACTTC. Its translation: CASSPYSTGQRVWETQYF. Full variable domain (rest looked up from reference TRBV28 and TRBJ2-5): DVKVTQSSRYLVKRTGEKVFLECVQDMDHENMFWYRQDPGLGLRLIYFSYDVKMKEKGDIPEGYSVSREKKERFSLILESASTNQTSMYLCASSPYSTGQRVWETQYFGPGTRLLVL.